There are a few counts of the clone carrying this T cell receptor (beta chain). Its antigen is undetermined. Germline CDR1 is SGHRS and CDR2 is YFSETQ. This CDR3 spans 17 amino acids. V was clipped by 0 bases and J by 5 bases; unmatched bases: 13. At collection, donors were nominally healthy, but unrecorded immune exposures were probable. PCR was performed using 60 Vbeta and 13 Jbeta primers. Original handling: Later work found tens of millions of unique TCR beta chains, with 9.5 million to 14 million shared. Measured with immunoSEQ multiplex PCR; TCRdb has only the in-frame clones, and not every one. The V and J calls and clone size come from that table; D and trimming were worked out from the DNA. In the table there are 60,000 or so clones, approximately 71% of which are singletons. The data stem from a study of cytomegalovirus exposure and HLA in healthy donors. Across the whole study: Of the donors genotyped, 398 in all, about 81% fell in the Caucasian-associated ancestry cluster.

The study's findings and limits: Most TCR beta V segments were productive about 90% or about 30% of the time in an earlier analysis.

The V call is TRBV5-1, the J call TRBJ1-1; 7 bases line up with TRBD1. Source material: PBMCs. The receptor was derived from a woman aged 40-49 years in good health and CMV-seropositive. For the CDR3, the DNA is TGCGCCAGCAGCTTGGGGGGTGGACGACAGGGAGGAACTGAAGCTTTCTTT. It yields the protein CASSLGGGRQGGTEAFF.